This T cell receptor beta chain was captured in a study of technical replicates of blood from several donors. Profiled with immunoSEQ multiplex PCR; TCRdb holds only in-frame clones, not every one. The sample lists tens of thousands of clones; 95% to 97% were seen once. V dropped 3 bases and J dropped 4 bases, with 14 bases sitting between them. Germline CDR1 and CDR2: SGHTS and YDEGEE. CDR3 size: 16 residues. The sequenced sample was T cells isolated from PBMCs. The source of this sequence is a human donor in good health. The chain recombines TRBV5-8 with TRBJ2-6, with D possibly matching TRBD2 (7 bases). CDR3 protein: CASSYPGGPGANVLTF. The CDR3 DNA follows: TGTGCCAGCAGCTATCCCGGGGGGCCCGGGGCCAACGTCCTGACTTTC.